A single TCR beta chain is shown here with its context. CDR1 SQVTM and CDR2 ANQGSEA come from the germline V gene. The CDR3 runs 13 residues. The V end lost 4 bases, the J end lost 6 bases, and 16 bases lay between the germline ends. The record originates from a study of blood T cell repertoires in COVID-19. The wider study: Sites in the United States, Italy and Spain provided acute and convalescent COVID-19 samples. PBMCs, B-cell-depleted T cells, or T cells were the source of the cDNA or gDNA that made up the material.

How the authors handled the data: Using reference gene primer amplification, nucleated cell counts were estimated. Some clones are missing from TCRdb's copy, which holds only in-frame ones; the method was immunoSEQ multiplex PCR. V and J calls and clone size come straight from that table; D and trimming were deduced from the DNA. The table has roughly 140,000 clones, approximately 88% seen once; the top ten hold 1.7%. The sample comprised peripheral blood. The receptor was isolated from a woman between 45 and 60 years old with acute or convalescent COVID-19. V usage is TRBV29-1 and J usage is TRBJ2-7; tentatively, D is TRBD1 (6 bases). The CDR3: CSVVLEGVGEQYF. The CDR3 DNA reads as TGCAGCGTTGTATTAGAGGGGGTCGGCGAGCAGTACTTC.